This paragraph reports one T cell receptor beta chain. This record comes from a study of blood T cell repertoires in COVID-19. Trimming removed 3 bases from V and 2 bases from J; junction bases left unmatched: 1. The CDR3 covers 15 residues. CDR1 is KGHSH and CDR2 is LQKENI in the germline V gene. Assay used: immunoSEQ multiplex PCR; TCRdb lists only in-frame clones, some missing. Here the sample spans under 300,000 clones, about 93% being singletons. Sample: PBMCs or T cells enriched from blood (not recorded which). The chain carries TRBV18 and TRBJ2-7; TRBD2 matches 13 bases. This receptor was identified in a woman younger than 35 who had recovered from COVID-19. CDR3 nucleotides: TGTGCCAGCTCACCCACTAGCGGGAGGGCCTACGAGCAGTACTTC. This sequence encodes CASSPTSGRAYEQYF. Full variable domain (outside the CDR3, taken from reference TRBV18 and TRBJ2-7): NAGVMQNPRHLVRRRGQEARLRCSPMKGHSHVYWYRQLPEEGLKFMVYLQKENIIDESGMPKERFSAEFPKEGPSILRIQQVVRGDSAAYFCASSPTSGRAYEQYFGPGTRLTVT.